The 7 T cell receptor beta chains below come from one sample, sequenced in a study of cytomegalovirus exposure and HLA in healthy donors. Use of 60 Vbeta and 13 Jbeta primers characterized the PCR. The method was immunoSEQ multiplex PCR; TCRdb's version includes in-frame clones alone and lacks a portion of them. This repertoire shows about 100,000 clones, over 70% found once; its top ten account for 2% to 2.5%. Sequencing input: PBMCs. The origin of the receptors is a man aged 25-45 years in good health and CMV-seronegative.

The chain links TRBV7-9 to TRBJ2-1; D might be TRBD2 (6 bases). The CDR3 is made up of 16 amino acids. V lost 2 bases to trimming and J lost 8 bases, with 19 bases between them. CDR1 and CDR2 (germline): SEHNR, FQNEAQ (reference sequence). The chain's CDR3 is CASSLKGGDWGHEQFF. CDR3 nucleotides: TGTGCCAGCAGCTTAAAGGGTGGGGACTGGGGCCATGAGCAGTTCTTC.

The chain is built from TRBV14 and TRBJ1-1, with TRBD1 matching 8 bases. The J segment lost 0 bases and the V segment lost 5 bases, leaving 5 bases of the junction unmatched. Germline CDR1 reads SGHDN; CDR2 reads FVKESK. This CDR3 is 15 amino acids long. The CDR3 DNA follows: TGTGCCAGCAGCAACCACAGGGGGATGAACACTGAAGCTTTCTTT. It codes for CASSNHRGMNTEAFF.

This sequence joins TRBV30 and TRBJ2-6, with 9 bases matching TRBD1. V shed 0 bases and J 1 base; nucleotides not matched to a gene: 7. Germline assignment: CDR1 GTSNPN and CDR2 SVGIG (reference sequence). CDR3 size: 18 residues. As DNA, the CDR3 is TGTGCCTGGAGTGTTGGTGTACAGGGGGCGTCTGGGGCCAACGTCCTGACTTTC. It is translated as CAWSVGVQGASGANVLTF.

CDR3 sequence (DNA): TGTGCCAGCAGTTGGGGGGGGGCGCGCGGCTACACCTTC. As protein: CASSWGGARGYTF. This chain connects TRBV6-5 to TRBJ1-2, with a weak D call TRBD1 (6 bases). This CDR3 has 13 residues. V lost 4 bases and J lost 8, with 14 bases in between. Germline CDR1 and CDR2: MNHEY and SVGAGI.

The rearrangement links TRBV6-5 to TRBJ1-5; D gene unclear. This CDR3 region has 14 residues. Germline V gene sequence: CDR1 MNHEY, CDR2 SVGAGI. Trimming took 2 bases from V and 5 from J, leaving 10 bases between them. The CDR3 here is CASSYGGIDQPQHF. The CDR3 coding sequence is TGTGCCAGCAGTTACGGAGGGATCGATCAGCCCCAGCATTTT.

The V and J genes are TRBV4-1 and TRBJ2-7, with D unresolved. Germline V lookup: CDR1 MGHRA, CDR2 YSYEKL. The CDR3 spans 14 residues. V lost 1 base, J lost 0 bases, and 7 bases lay in between. CDR3 DNA: TGCGCCAGCAGCCAAGTGGCGGCCTCCTACGAGCAGTACTTC. Residues: CASSQVAASYEQYF.

J is TRBJ2-5 and V is TRBV7-2, with a tentative D call TRBD2 (6 bases). The CDR3 is 13 residues long. CDR1 and CDR2 (germline): SGHTA, FQGNSA. V gave up 6 bases and J gave up 4 bases, with 12 bases separating them. CDR3 amino acids: CASSMTSVETQYF. The CDR3 bases are TGTGCCAGCAGTATGACTAGTGTAGAGACCCAGTACTTC.